A single sample is the source of the 21 T cell receptor beta chains below, sequenced in a study of T cell repertoires in cytomegalovirus infection. MiXCR, run by TCRdb on the reads, gives a single entry per CDR3 protein. The sample has roughly 68,000 distinct CDR3 sequences; about 23% are singletons. The antigens for these receptors are not known. The sample was PBMCs, sequenced either directly or after in vitro stimulation (not recorded which). All receptors derive from a human donor in good health (CMV status not recorded). Some clones in this sample may be carry-over from other donors' samples.

This clonotype was detected a few times. Here the CDR3 reads CASSLFSGTTKNIQYF. The CDR3 nucleotides are TGTGCCAGCAGCTTGTTTAGCGGGACAACCAAAAACATTCAGTACTTC. The chain carries TRBV5-4 and TRBJ2-4; 8 bases fit TRBD2. There are 16 residues in the CDR3. J gave up 2 bases and V 1 base, and 5 bases lay outside the gene matches. The germline CDR1 and CDR2 sequences are SGHNT and YYREEE (reference sequence).

The rearrangement links TRBV5-1 to TRBJ1-3, with D perhaps TRBD1 (6 bases). The CDR3 totals 16 residues. The germline V gene encodes CDR1 SGHRS and CDR2 YFSETQ. V dropped 5 bases and J dropped 0 bases, with 15 bases sitting between them. The CDR3: CASSSGTPNSGNTIYF. Here the CDR3 DNA reads TGCGCCAGCAGTTCCGGGACACCAAACTCTGGAAACACCATATATTTT.

The chain couples TRBV4-3 to TRBJ1-3; D remains unclear. CDR1 is LGHNA, CDR2 YSLEER, per germline. Trimming removed 1 base from V and 4 bases from J, with 14 bases in between. This CDR3 region has 16 residues. This chain's CDR3 is CASSQGPGESGNTIYF. The CDR3 DNA reads TGCGCCAGCAGCCAAGGTCCTGGGGAATCCGGAAACACCATATATTTT.

This chain joins TRBV7-9 and TRBJ1-1; a possible D gene is TRBD1 (6 bases). Germline V CDR1 and CDR2: SEHNR, FQNEAQ (reference sequence). The CDR3 is 17 residues long. V was shortened by 0 bases and J by 0 bases, with 14 bases between the two germline ends. The CDR3 here is CASSLALGGHLNTEAFF. The CDR3 coding sequence is TGTGCCAGCAGCTTAGCATTGGGGGGACACCTGAACACTGAAGCTTTCTTT.

The chain couples TRBV13 to TRBJ1-3, with TRBD1 matching over 10 bases. CDR3 length: 17 amino acids. With V trimmed by 3 bases and J by 1 base, 6 bases remained unmatched. Germline CDR1 PRHDT, CDR2 FYEKMQ (reference sequence). The CDR3 here is CASSFRTGGFSGNTIYF. As DNA, the CDR3 is TGTGCCAGCAGCTTTCGGACAGGGGGTTTTTCTGGAAACACCATATATTTT.

Written as DNA, the CDR3 is TGTGCCAGCAGCCCCTCGTACAGGGCGTACTACGAGCAGTACTTC. Its translation: CASSPSYRAYYEQYF. The rearrangement uses TRBV14 and TRBJ2-7; D may be TRBD1 (6 bases). The CDR3 length is 15 residues. V shed 4 bases and J shed 3 bases, with 16 bases lying between them. Germline V gene lookup returns CDR1 SGHDN and CDR2 FVKESK.

This clonotype was seen only a few times. The chain uses TRBV12-3 or TRBV12-4 and TRBJ2-2; TRBD1 matches at 7 bases. V lost 2 bases, J lost 6 bases, and 3 bases stayed unmatched. The CDR3 has 14 amino acids. CDR3 loop: CASSLWQGAGELFF. CDR3 nucleotides: TGTGCCAGCAGTTTATGGCAGGGGGCCGGGGAGCTGTTTTTT.

This chain links TRBV7-2 with TRBJ2-2; D call uncertain. V gave up 1 base and J gave up 7 bases, with 10 bases separating them. The length of the CDR3 is 14 residues. Germline V gene lookup returns CDR1 SGHTA and CDR2 FQGNSA. The CDR3 here is CASSLVAFDGELFF. CDR3 DNA: TGTGCCAGCAGCTTAGTGGCGTTCGACGGGGAGCTGTTTTTT. Variable domain in full (rest from reference TRBV7-2 and TRBJ2-2): GAGVSQSPSNKVTEKGKDVELRCDPISGHTALYWYRQSLGQGLEFLIYFQGNSAPDKSGLPSDRFSAERTGGSVSTLTIQRTQQEDSAVYLCASSLVAFDGELFFGEGSRLTVL.

This clonotype was detected a few times. The rearrangement joins TRBV7-2 to TRBJ2-5; D perhaps matches TRBD1 (7 bases). Trimming stripped 5 bases from V and 5 bases from J, with 18 bases between. This CDR3 spans 15 amino acids. Germline lookup yields CDR1 SGHTA and CDR2 FQGNSA. The CDR3 is CASSRTGGARETQYF. As DNA, the CDR3 is TGTGCCAGCAGCCGGACAGGAGGGGCTCGGGAGACCCAGTACTTC.

This clonotype was seen repeatedly, ten times or more. J is TRBJ2-5 and V is TRBV7-2; D is undetermined. CDR1 and CDR2 (germline): SGHTA, FQGNSA. The CDR3 has 13 residues. The V gene lost 2 bases and the J gene lost 1 base, with 5 bases spanning the gap. CDR3 coding DNA: TGTGCCAGCAGCTTACAGGCCCAAGAGACCCAGTACTTC. Translated, it gives CASSLQAQETQYF.

This clonotype was counted between two and nine times. The chain uses TRBV12-3 or TRBV12-4 and TRBJ1-5; no firm D call. This CDR3 has 12 amino acids. The V end lost 3 bases, the J end lost 7 bases, and 7 bases lay between the germline ends. In DNA form, the CDR3 reads TGTGCCAGCAGTTTCGATAAGCAGCCCCAGCATTTT. Residues: CASSFDKQPQHF.

This clonotype was found many times. The rearrangement uses TRBV7-9 and TRBJ1-4; D gene uncertain. This CDR3 has 13 residues. Germline V gene lookup returns CDR1 SEHNR and CDR2 FQNEAQ (reference sequence). V shed 2 bases and J shed 8 bases, with 9 bases lying between them. This chain's CDR3 is CASSLPGVEKLFF. CDR3 in DNA: TGTGCCAGCAGCTTACCGGGTGTGGAAAAACTGTTTTTT.

This chain links TRBV6-2 or TRBV6-3 with TRBJ1-1; no definite D call. Germline CDR1 is MNHEY and CDR2 is SVGEGT. The CDR3 totals 13 residues. Trimming shortened V by 7 bases and J by 4 bases, and 13 bases separated the two germline ends. CDR3 residues: CASKEDGPTEAFF. CDR3 nucleotide sequence: TGTGCCAGCAAGGAAGACGGACCCACTGAAGCTTTCTTT.

The J gene is TRBJ2-7, the V gene TRBV2; 8 positions agree with TRBD1. Germline V CDR1 and CDR2: SNHLY, FYNNEI. J lost 5 bases, V lost 3 bases, and 6 bases had no gene match. CDR3 size: 14 residues. The CDR3 coding sequence is TGTGCCAGCAGTGATCCAGGGGGCTTTCACGAGCAGTACTTC. Translation gives CASSDPGGFHEQYF.

The chain has TRBV28 and TRBJ1-2; D might be TRBD1 (5 bases). V lost 3 bases, J lost 11 bases, and 16 bases lay in between. This CDR3 region has 13 residues. Germline V CDR1 and CDR2: MDHEN, SYDVKM. Written as DNA, the CDR3 is TGTGCCAGCAGTTTCTTGGGGCAGCCCCGATACACCTTC. Encoded protein: CASSFLGQPRYTF.

V and J are TRBV20-1 and TRBJ2-5, with 9 positions matching TRBD2. CDR3 length equals 14 residues. With V trimmed by 4 bases and J by 2 bases, 5 bases remained unmatched. Per the germline V gene, CDR1 is DFQATT and CDR2 is SNEGSKA (reference sequence). The CDR3 DNA reads as TGCAGTGCTACCCTAGCGGGGAGGCAAGAGACCCAGTACTTC. It translates to CSATLAGRQETQYF.

This chain joins TRBV25-1 and TRBJ2-2; TRBD2 matches at 14 bases. The CDR3 is 17 residues long. V was pared by 3 bases and J by 7 bases, with 7 bases of the junction left unmatched. In germline, CDR1 is MGHDK, CDR2 SYGVNS. In DNA, the CDR3 is TGTGCCAGCAGTGAGATGGGACTAGCGGGAGAGGTCGGGGAGCTGTTTTTT. Translation: CASSEMGLAGEVGELFF.

The CDR3 bases are TGTGCCAGTAGTACTATGACTGAAGCTTTCTTT. It encodes CASSTMTEAFF. The V and J genes are TRBV19 and TRBJ1-1; D remains unclear. The germline CDR1 and CDR2 sequences are LNHDA and SQIVND (reference sequence). The length of the CDR3 is 11 residues. V was pared by 4 bases and J by 5 bases, with 5 bases between.

V and J are TRBV19 and TRBJ2-4, with TRBD1 matching 11 bases. Germline CDR1 and CDR2: LNHDA and SQIVND (reference sequence). This CDR3 has 20 residues. Trimming cost V 8 bases and J 3 bases; bases outside gene matches: 21. Here the CDR3 DNA reads TGTGCCAGTGGTACTGCTTCCGGACAGGGGGCCCCCATGGGCAAAAACATTCAGTACTTC. Translating it yields CASGTASGQGAPMGKNIQYF.

This clonotype was seen more than once but under ten times. The genes are TRBV6-2 or TRBV6-3 and TRBJ2-1; 8 positions match TRBD2. Per the germline V gene, CDR1 is MNHEY and CDR2 is SVGEGT. V was clipped by 10 bases and J by 2 bases; unmatched bases: 10. The CDR3 is 15 residues long. The CDR3 is CATAAGGGTYNEQFF. The CDR3 bases are TGTGCCACCGCCGCCGGCGGGGGGACCTACAATGAGCAGTTCTTC.

In DNA form, the CDR3 reads TGTGCCAGCAGCCACGGGACAGGGCACACCGGGGAGCTGTTTTTT. Translated, it gives CASSHGTGHTGELFF. J is TRBJ2-2 and V is TRBV6-6; the match to TRBD1 covers 9 bases. CDR1 is MNHNY and CDR2 is SVGAGI in the germline V gene (reference sequence). The trim removed 6 bases at V and 3 bases at J, leaving 5 bases unmatched. The CDR3 loop spans 15 amino acids.